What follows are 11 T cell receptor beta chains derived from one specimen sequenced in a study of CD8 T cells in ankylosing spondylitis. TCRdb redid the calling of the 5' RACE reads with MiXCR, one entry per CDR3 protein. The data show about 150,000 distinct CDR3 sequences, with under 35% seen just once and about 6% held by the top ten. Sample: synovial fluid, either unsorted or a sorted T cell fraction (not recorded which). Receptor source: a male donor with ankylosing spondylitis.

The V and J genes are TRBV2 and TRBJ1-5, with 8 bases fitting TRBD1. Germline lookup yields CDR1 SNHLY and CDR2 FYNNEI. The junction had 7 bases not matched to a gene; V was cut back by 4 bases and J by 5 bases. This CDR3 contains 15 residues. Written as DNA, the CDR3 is TGTGCCAGCAGTGCAACAGGGGGTCTGGATCAGCCCCAGCATTTT. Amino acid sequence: CASSATGGLDQPQHF.

The CDR3 DNA sequence: TGTGCCAGCAGCACGGGGGGCGTCGGGAATGAGCAGTTCTTC. Translated: CASSTGGVGNEQFF. V usage is TRBV11-2 and J usage is TRBJ2-1; D is perhaps TRBD2 (7 bases). CDR3 length: 14 residues. Per germline, CDR1 SGHAT and CDR2 FQNNGV. Between the trimmed V and J ends, which lost 5 bases and 7 bases, there was a span of 15 bases.

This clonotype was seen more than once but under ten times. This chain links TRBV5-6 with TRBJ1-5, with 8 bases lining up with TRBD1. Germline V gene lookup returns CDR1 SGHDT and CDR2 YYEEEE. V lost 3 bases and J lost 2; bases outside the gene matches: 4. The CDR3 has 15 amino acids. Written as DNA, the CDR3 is TGTGCCAGCAGCTCCAGGGGGCTAGGCAATCAGCCCCAGCATTTT. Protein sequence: CASSSRGLGNQPQHF.

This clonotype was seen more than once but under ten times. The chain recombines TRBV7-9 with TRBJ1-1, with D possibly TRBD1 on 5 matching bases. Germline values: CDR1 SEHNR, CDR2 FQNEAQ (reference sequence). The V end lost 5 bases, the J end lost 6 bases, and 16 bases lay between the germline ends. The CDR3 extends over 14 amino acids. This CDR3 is CASSPTRVGPEAFF. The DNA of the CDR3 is TGTGCCAGCAGCCCCACGAGAGTGGGGCCTGAAGCTTTCTTT.

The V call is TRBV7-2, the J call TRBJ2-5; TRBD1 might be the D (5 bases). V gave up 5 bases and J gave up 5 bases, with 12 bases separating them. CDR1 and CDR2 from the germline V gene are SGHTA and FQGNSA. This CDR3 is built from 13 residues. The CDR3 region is CASSARAEETQYF. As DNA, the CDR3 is TGTGCCAGCAGCGCCAGGGCGGAGGAGACCCAGTACTTC.

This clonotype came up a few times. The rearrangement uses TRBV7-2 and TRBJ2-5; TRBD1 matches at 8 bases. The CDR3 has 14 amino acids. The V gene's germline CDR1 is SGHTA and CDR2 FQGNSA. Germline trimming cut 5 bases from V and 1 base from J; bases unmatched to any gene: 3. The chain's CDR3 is CASSPRGPQETQYF. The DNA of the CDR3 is TGTGCCAGCAGCCCCAGGGGGCCCCAAGAGACCCAGTACTTC.

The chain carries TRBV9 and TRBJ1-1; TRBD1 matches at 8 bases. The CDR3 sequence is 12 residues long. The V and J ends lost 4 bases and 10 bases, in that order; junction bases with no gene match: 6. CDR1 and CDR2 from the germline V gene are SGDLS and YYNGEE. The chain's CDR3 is CASSTQGAGAFF. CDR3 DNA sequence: TGTGCCAGCAGCACCCAGGGGGCGGGAGCTTTCTTT.

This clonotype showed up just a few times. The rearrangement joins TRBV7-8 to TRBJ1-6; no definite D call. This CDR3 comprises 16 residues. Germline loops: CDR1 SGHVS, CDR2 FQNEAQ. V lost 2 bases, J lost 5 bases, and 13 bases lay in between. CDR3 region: CASSLFTQPDNSPLHF. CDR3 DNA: TGTGCCAGCAGCTTATTTACCCAGCCTGATAATTCACCCCTCCACTTT.

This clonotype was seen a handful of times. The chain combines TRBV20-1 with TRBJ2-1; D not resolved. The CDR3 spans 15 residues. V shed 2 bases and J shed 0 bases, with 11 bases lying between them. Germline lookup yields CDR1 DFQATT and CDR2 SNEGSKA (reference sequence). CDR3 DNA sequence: TGCAGTGCTAGAACGTTCCTCAGCTCCTACAATGAGCAGTTCTTC. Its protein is CSARTFLSSYNEQFF.

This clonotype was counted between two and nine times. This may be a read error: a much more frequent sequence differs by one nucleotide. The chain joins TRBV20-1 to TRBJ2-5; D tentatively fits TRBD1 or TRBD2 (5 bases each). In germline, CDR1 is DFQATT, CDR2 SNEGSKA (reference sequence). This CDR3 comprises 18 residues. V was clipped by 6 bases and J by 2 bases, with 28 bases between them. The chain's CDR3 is CSAPVGLVPGTYQETQYF. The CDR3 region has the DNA TGCAGTGCCCCTGTTGGACTGGTACCGGGGACCTATCAAGAGACCCAGTACTTC.

As DNA, the CDR3 is TGCGCCAGCAGAACCGGGACGGCGAATAACTATGGCTACACCTTC. Encoded protein: CASRTGTANNYGYTF. The rearrangement joins TRBV5-1 to TRBJ1-2, with a possible D match to TRBD1 (5 bases). From germline, CDR1 is SGHRS and CDR2 YFSETQ. The V and J ends lost 5 bases and 1 base respectively, with 15 bases between them. The CDR3 is 15 amino acids.